These 27 T cell receptor beta chains were sequenced from one sample in a study of blood T cells in healthy people across ages. Combining a sample-barcoded 5' primer with a J-beta primer mix, a second PCR ran for about 7 to 12 cycles. MiXCR, applied by TCRdb to the 5' RACE reads, yields one record per CDR3 protein. Of under 1,000,000 distinct CDR3 sequences in the sample, about 36% were seen once. Sequencing was carried out using blood. These receptors all come from a man between 18 and 29 years old in good health.

The chain employs TRBV4-3 and TRBJ1-4, with D possibly matching TRBD1 (5 bases). The CDR3 runs to 18 residues. V shed 0 bases and J shed 0 bases, with 14 bases lying between them. The V gene's germline CDR1 is LGHNA and CDR2 YSLEER. CDR3 DNA sequence: TGCGCCAGCAGCCAAGATTTGGTTTTGGGGGCAACTAATGAAAAACTGTTTTTT. Its translation is CASSQDLVLGATNEKLFF.

The chain employs TRBV5-1 and TRBJ2-2; D unclear. V shed 4 bases and J shed 0 bases, with 7 bases lying between them. CDR3 length: 14 residues. CDR1 and CDR2 (germline): SGHRS, YFSETQ. DNA for the CDR3: TGCGCCAGCAGCGTGGCCGCGAACACCGGGGAGCTGTTTTTT. It yields the protein CASSVAANTGELFF.

The gene calls are TRBV6-6 and TRBJ1-2; D gene ambiguous. Germline values: CDR1 MNHNY, CDR2 SVGAGI (reference sequence). The CDR3 runs 15 residues. Trimming removed 0 bases at V and 8 bases at J, with 16 bases between. CDR3 in DNA: TGTGCCAGCAGTTACTCGGCAGGCGCCTTCGAAGGCTACACCTTC. Translation: CASSYSAGAFEGYTF.

The chain is built from TRBV6-5 and TRBJ2-1, with 10 bases matching TRBD1. The CDR3 is 16 residues long. The V gene's germline CDR1 is MNHEY and CDR2 SVGAGI. Unmatched junction bases numbered 6, after V lost 0 bases and J lost 7 bases. The CDR3 nucleotides are TGTGCCAGCAGTTACTCGGGACAGGGGAATGGGAATGAGCAGTTCTTC. This encodes CASSYSGQGNGNEQFF.

The chain is built from TRBV2 and TRBJ2-1; 10 bases line up with TRBD2. The CDR3 is 16 amino acids. With 4 bases clipped from V and 2 bases from J, the junction kept 5 bases outside the gene matches. Germline assignment: CDR1 SNHLY and CDR2 FYNNEI. The CDR3 here is CASSVEAGGTYNEQFF. CDR3 bases: TGTGCCAGCAGTGTAGAAGCGGGAGGGACCTACAATGAGCAGTTCTTC.

This clonotype was seen a handful of times. The V gene is TRBV12-3 or TRBV12-4, the J gene TRBJ1-1, with TRBD1 matching 7 bases. J was trimmed by 3 bases and V by 5 bases; bases with no gene match: 6. There are 14 residues in the CDR3. The CDR3 protein is CASSRQGKDTEAFF. CDR3 DNA: TGTGCCAGCAGTCGACAGGGAAAGGACACTGAAGCTTTCTTT.

This clonotype was counted only a few times. This chain connects TRBV7-9 to TRBJ1-2; D is unclear. Looked up from germline, CDR1 is SEHNR and CDR2 is FQNEAQ (reference sequence). CDR3 size: 14 residues. The germline V and J ends were trimmed by 4 bases and 8 bases, with 17 bases remaining between them. CDR3 bases: TGTGCCAGCAGCTCGACTCATCAGCTGGGGGGCTACACCTTC. Translating gives CASSSTHQLGGYTF.

On this clonotype itself: The germline gene is not matched at one end of the junction; a read error may be the cause. The CDR3 sequence: CASSQGRTGSTETQYF. CDR3 nucleotides: TGCGCCAGCAGCCAAGGGCGGACAGGGAGCACAGAGACGCAGTATTTT. The chain employs TRBV4-3 and TRBJ2-3, with TRBD1 identical over 8 bases. There are 16 residues in the CDR3. Germline V gene data show CDR1 as LGHNA and CDR2 as YSLEER.

In the case of this clonotype: A much larger clonotype is one base distant, so this may be a read error. The V gene is TRBV7-9, the J gene TRBJ2-1; no clear D. The V gene's germline CDR1 is SEHNR and CDR2 FQNEAQ (reference sequence). The CDR3 contains 14 residues. The CDR3 region is CASSSNPSRAEQLF. In DNA, the CDR3 is TGTGCCAGCAGCTCAAACCCTTCTAGGGCTGAGCAGTTGTTC.

The sample holds a few counts of this clonotype. The chain combines TRBV4-2 with TRBJ2-5; no clear D. The CDR3 consists of 13 residues. Germline V CDR1 and CDR2: LGHNA, YNFKEQ. The V and J ends lost 1 base and 11 bases respectively, with 14 bases between them. CDR3: CASSQASENEQYF. The CDR3 nucleotides read TGTGCCAGCAGCCAAGCATCAGAGAATGAGCAGTACTTC.

V gene TRBV12-3 or TRBV12-4 combines with J gene TRBJ2-1; D is perhaps TRBD2 (6 bases). The closer fit of TRBJ2-7 to the DNA end suggests the J call may be wrong. The CDR3 contains 14 residues. The CDR3 protein is CASSYQAGYNEQYF. The CDR3, as DNA: TGTGCCAGCAGTTATCAGGCGGGGTACAATGAGCAGTACTTC.

V is TRBV5-6 and J is TRBJ2-5, with D maybe TRBD2 (6 bases). V lost 4 bases and J 2 bases, leaving 15 bases between the germline ends. Germline V CDR1 and CDR2: SGHDT, YYEEEE. This CDR3 contains 15 residues. CDR3 residues: CASSTIKGLQETQYF. CDR3 coding DNA: TGTGCCAGCAGCACCATCAAGGGACTTCAAGAGACCCAGTACTTC.

This clonotype was detected a few times. This rearrangement joins TRBV4-1 to TRBJ2-2, with 8 nucleotides matching TRBD1. Germline V lookup: CDR1 MGHRA, CDR2 YSYEKL. V gave up 4 bases and J gave up 0 bases; unmatched junction bases: 4. The CDR3 has 16 residues. The CDR3 bases are TGCGCCAGCAGCCCGCGGACAGGGACGAACACCGGGGAGCTGTTTTTT. It encodes CASSPRTGTNTGELFF.

The chain recombines TRBV20-1 with TRBJ2-1, with 10 nucleotides matching TRBD2. This CDR3 region has 15 residues. Germline CDR1 is DFQATT and CDR2 is SNEGSKA (reference sequence). J lost 3 bases, V lost 5 bases, and 7 bases had no gene match. DNA of the CDR3: TGCAGTGCTTGCGATGTAGCGGGGGGCTACAATGAGCAGTTCTTC. It is translated as CSACDVAGGYNEQFF.

This chain links TRBV6-2 or TRBV6-3 with TRBJ2-5; D might be TRBD1 (6 bases). Trimming cost V 8 bases and J 4 bases, with 14 bases left between them. The CDR3 totals 13 residues. Germline CDR1 reads MNHEY; CDR2 reads SVGEGT. The CDR3 sequence is CASFGGIGETQYF. As DNA, the CDR3 is TGTGCCAGCTTTGGGGGCATTGGAGAGACCCAGTACTTC.

Details on this clonotype: A much more abundant neighbour one base away suggests this may be a read error. For the CDR3, the DNA is TGTGCCAGCAGTCGGGTGGGGTCAGATACGCAGTATTTT. Amino acids: CASSRVGSDTQYF. The chain couples TRBV12-3 or TRBV12-4 to TRBJ2-3; D is uncertain. The V and J ends lost 5 bases and 4 bases respectively, with 10 bases between them. The CDR3 is 13 residues long.

In this sample, this clonotype turned up many times. The V gene is TRBV12-3 or TRBV12-4, the J gene TRBJ1-2, with 12 nucleotides matching TRBD1. After removal of 0 bases from V and 8 bases from J, the junction contained 4 bases not matched to a gene. The CDR3 totals 15 residues. CDR3 in amino acids: CASSLAGTGGLGYTF. CDR3 sequence (DNA): TGTGCCAGCAGTTTAGCTGGGACAGGGGGCTTAGGCTACACCTTC.

This clonotype appeared a single time. This chain joins TRBV4-2 and TRBJ2-7; D possibly corresponds to TRBD1 (7 bases). From germline, CDR1 is LGHNA and CDR2 YNFKEQ. V lost 0 bases and J lost 9, with 15 bases in between. The CDR3 contains 14 residues. This CDR3 reads CASSQDSNRGGQYF. In nucleotides, the CDR3 is TGTGCCAGCAGCCAAGATTCTAACAGGGGAGGGCAGTACTTC.

The rearrangement uses TRBV12-3 or TRBV12-4 and TRBJ1-6; D remains ambiguous. The CDR3 totals 14 residues. Trimming took 3 bases from V and 8 from J, leaving 11 bases between them. CDR3 coding DNA: TGTGCCAGCAGTTTGGCCCCCAAGGATTCACCCCTCCACTTT. Translation gives CASSLAPKDSPLHF.

The chain carries TRBV29-1 and TRBJ2-2; D gene ambiguous. Germline CDR1 and CDR2: SQVTM and ANQGSEA. The V end lost 0 bases, the J end lost 6 bases, and 11 bases lay between the germline ends. The CDR3 is 14 amino acids. As DNA, the CDR3 is TGCAGCGTTGAAGAGGGGATTGTCGCCGGGGAGCTGTTTTTT. Translation: CSVEEGIVAGELFF.

This clonotype came up a few times. This chain joins TRBV3-1 and TRBJ1-2; 10 bases match TRBD1. With V trimmed by 0 bases and J by 8 bases, 3 bases remained unmatched. CDR1 and CDR2 from the germline V gene are LGHDT and YNNKEL (reference sequence). The CDR3 has 14 residues. The CDR3 region is CASSQDDRGRGYTF. CDR3 nucleotides: TGTGCCAGCAGCCAAGATGACAGGGGGCGAGGCTACACCTTC.

This clonotype turned up a few times. The rearrangement uses TRBV6-5 and TRBJ1-2; 7 bases agree with TRBD1. The V segment lost 0 bases and the J segment 13 bases; nucleotides outside the gene matches: 17. Germline V gene lookup returns CDR1 MNHEY and CDR2 SVGAGI. This CDR3 contains 16 residues. The CDR3 is CASSYSSANRGSLITF. The CDR3 nucleotides are TGTGCCAGCAGTTACTCGAGCGCTAACAGGGGAAGTCTTATCACCTTC.

This clonotype was seen ten or more times. The genes are TRBV4-1 and TRBJ2-7; the match to TRBD1 covers 12 bases. Germline CDR1 reads MGHRA; CDR2 reads YSYEKL. The V segment lost 4 bases and the J segment 5 bases; nucleotides outside the gene matches: 9. CDR3 length: 16 residues. The CDR3 loop is CASSRSGTGGSDEQYF. In DNA form, the CDR3 reads TGCGCCAGCAGCCGTAGTGGGACAGGGGGCAGCGACGAGCAGTACTTC.

Notes on this clonotype: Because the CDR3 is missing its conserved closing phenylalanine or tryptophan, this is likely a read error. This chain's CDR3 is CASSLGQRTDTQYS. The CDR3 DNA reads TGTGCCAGCAGTTTAGGACAGCGCACAGATACGCAGTATTCC. The chain is built from TRBV12-3 or TRBV12-4 and TRBJ2-3; TRBD1 might be the D (5 bases). This CDR3 region has 14 residues. The ends were cut back, 1 base at V and 1 base at J, with 6 bases in the middle.

The chain is built from TRBV6-2 or TRBV6-3 and TRBJ2-5; TRBD2 is a possible D gene (5 bases). The J call may be mistaken, given a closer DNA end match to TRBJ2-7. Germline CDR1 and CDR2: MNHEY and SVGEGT. The CDR3 sequence is 13 residues long. The chain's CDR3 is CASSYTSHHEQYF. The CDR3 coding sequence is TGTGCCAGCAGTTACACTAGTCACCACGAGCAGTACTTC.

The chain recombines TRBV6-6 with TRBJ1-1, with a tentative D call TRBD1 (6 bases). Trimming took 4 bases from V and 3 from J, leaving 12 bases between them. Germline V gives CDR1 MNHNY, CDR2 SVGAGI (reference sequence). The CDR3 runs 14 residues. The CDR3 nucleotides read TGTGCCAGCAGTTCCGAATCAGGGGACACTGAAGCTTTCTTT. This gives the protein CASSSESGDTEAFF.

This clonotype occurred a few times. The CDR3 spells CSARVGRGGLDNEQFF. The CDR3, as DNA: TGCAGTGCTAGAGTAGGACGCGGGGGTCTCGACAATGAGCAGTTCTTC. The chain uses TRBV20-1 and TRBJ2-1; the match to TRBD2 covers 7 bases. CDR1 and CDR2 from the germline V gene are DFQATT and SNEGSKA (reference sequence). The junction had 11 bases not matched to a gene; V was cut back by 1 base and J by 5 bases. This CDR3 comprises 16 residues.